A single T cell receptor beta chain is shown here with its context. What antigen it recognizes has not been identified. Base qualities are not provided; no much larger clone lies one nucleotide away. This entry comes from a study of PD-L1 blockade in urothelial cancer (dated by TCRdb to about 2017). Concerning the study at large: Every patient began therapy in about 2014 and was given atezolizumab 1,200 mg intravenously every 3 weeks. About 90% of the roughly 29 patients were males with bladder-origin urothelial cancer, and about 60% of the roughly 30 reported a prior smoking history. An ECOG performance status of 0 or 1 was recorded for the patients, and 0 to 3 prior chemotherapy regimens had been received by the patients. Blood samples were analyzed 3 weeks after the start of treatment (second dose) and 6 weeks after the start of treatment. A median of about 140,000 T cells and 65,000 to 90,000 unique TCRs was obtained from blood samples, and a median clonality of around 0.072 was observed. The study was an exploratory multi-omic analysis of somatic, immune and clinical correlates of response to PD-L1 blockade with atezolizumab in urothelial cancer. TCR sequencing covered pretreatment tumor samples and matched, serially collected peripheral blood taken before and after atezolizumab treatment. Progression-free survival longer than 6 months counted as durable clinical benefit, and TCR features were additionally tested against both progression-free and overall survival. In the same patients, whole exome sequencing and RNA sequencing of pretreatment tumors were performed in addition to TCR sequencing. Roughly 10 patients achieved durable clinical benefit and 20 did not. Twenty-nine patients had pretreatment blood TCR-seq, roughly 24 had at least one posttreatment blood collection, and roughly 24 had tumor TCR-seq. General findings and caveats noted by the study authors: Small sample size (n ≈ 29) and many exploratory analyses mean the results are intended to be hypothesis-generating. Among patients with durable benefit, tumor-associated TCR clones showed greater expansion in peripheral blood 3 weeks after treatment started (n ≈ 20, p = 0.022). A pretreatment peripheral blood TCR clonality below the median was linked to improved progression-free and overall survival.

Each PCR received spiked-in synthetic TCR analog templates so that absolute template abundance could be estimated from read counts. Using the immunoSEQ assay, TCRbeta CDR3 regions were amplified from genomic DNA with bias-controlled V and J gene primers. Sequencing of rearranged TCRbeta segments was performed at approximately 20X coverage. As for how the authors treated the data: Sequencing errors were corrected by clustering and CDR3s were annotated against IMGT to assign V, D and J genes. Out-of-frame and stop-codon sequences were excluded, and only productive TCRbeta rearrangements were used in downstream analyses. Clonality was calculated as one minus the Shannon entropy normalized by the log of the number of unique productive sequences. Clones differing between time points or between blood and tumor were identified using Fisher's exact test with Benjamini-Hochberg correction, with an adjusted p below 0.01 applied as the threshold. Sourced from immuneACCESS, this table was stored by TCRdb with only in-frame sequences that have V and J called. A share of the clones is absent; for the studies checked, an unresolved V gene accounts for under half, and the remainder has no known explanation. V, J and clone size are those of that table, while D and trimming were read from the DNA. The sample contains some 44,000 clones, 75% to 85% of them found a single time. The ten biggest clones cover around 15% of the sample.

What the time point label conveys for this sample: pretreatment peripheral blood. A total of 25 to 35 patients with locally advanced or metastatic urothelial carcinoma, treated at Memorial Sloan Kettering on a trial protocol, made up the cohort. Peripheral blood mononuclear cells were collected from each patient pretreatment and during treatment, giving between 1 and 8 total time points per patient. The Qiagen DNeasy Blood extraction kit was used to purify genomic DNA from total PBMCs and tumor samples. PBMCs were collected pretreatment and during treatment, and were isolated and stored as previously described. CDR1 and CDR2, per the germline V gene, are SGHRS and YFSETQ. The V end gives up 0 bases and the J end 4 bases, leaving 1 base in the junction not matched to a gene. CDR3 length: 14 amino acids, cysteine to phenylalanine. Only CDR3 DNA is held: 42 bases, read in frame from base 1.

Material: PBMCs, obtained around atezolizumab (anti-PD-L1) treatment. The receptor was derived from a man in his 60s with urothelial cancer. This receptor chain uses TRBV5-1 and TRBJ1-5, and 7 bases in between align with TRBD1. CDR3 region: CASSLGDRNQPQHF. The DNA sequence reads TGCGCCAGCAGCTTGGGGGACAGAAATCAGCCCCAGCATTTT.